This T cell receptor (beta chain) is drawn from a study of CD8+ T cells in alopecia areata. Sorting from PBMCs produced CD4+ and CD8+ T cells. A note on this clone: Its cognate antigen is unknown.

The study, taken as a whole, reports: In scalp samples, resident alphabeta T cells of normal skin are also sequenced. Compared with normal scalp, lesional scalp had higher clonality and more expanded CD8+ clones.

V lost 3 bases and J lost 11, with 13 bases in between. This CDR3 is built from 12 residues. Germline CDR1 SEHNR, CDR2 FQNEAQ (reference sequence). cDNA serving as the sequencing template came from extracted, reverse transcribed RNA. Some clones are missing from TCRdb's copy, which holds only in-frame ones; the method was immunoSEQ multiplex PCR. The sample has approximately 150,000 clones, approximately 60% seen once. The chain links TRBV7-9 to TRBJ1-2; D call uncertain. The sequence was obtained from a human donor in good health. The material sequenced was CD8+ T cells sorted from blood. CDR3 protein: CASSLVRGYYTF. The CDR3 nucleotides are TGTGCCAGCAGCTTGGTTCGAGGGTATTACACCTTC. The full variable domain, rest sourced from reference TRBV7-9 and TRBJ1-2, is DTGVSQNPRHKITKRGQNVTFRCDPISEHNRLYWYRQTLGQGPEFLTYFQNEAQLEKSRLLSDRFSAERPKGSFSTLEIQRTEQGDSAMYLCASSLVRGYYTFGSGTRLTVV.